This entry concerns a single T cell receptor (beta chain). Its antigen is not known. This table comes from immunoSEQ multiplex PCR, and its TCRdb copy is limited to in-frame clones, with some not included. The table records just over 20,000 clones, over 80% of them present only once. V dropped 1 base and J dropped 5 bases, with 14 bases sitting between them. Germline values: CDR1 SEHNR, CDR2 FQNEAQ (reference sequence). CDR3 length: 15 amino acids. The record originates from a study of graft-versus-host responses after intestinal transplantation. Overall study findings and caveats: Recipient marrow showed GvH clones, some seen first in ileum or blood.

V gene TRBV7-9 combines with J gene TRBJ1-2; possibly TRBD1 for D (6 bases). The specimen was PBMCs, collected roughly 260 days after intestinal transplant. This TCR derives from a human patient who received an intestinal transplant, so some T cells may come from the graft donor. DNA for the CDR3: TGTGCCAGCAGCTTAGGAGCTGACAGGAAATATGGCTACACCTTC. It encodes CASSLGADRKYGYTF. The full variable domain, in which reference TRBV7-9 and TRBJ1-2 provide the parts outside the CDR3, is DTGVSQNPRHKITKRGQNVTFRCDPISEHNRLYWYRQTLGQGPEFLTYFQNEAQLEKSRLLSDRFSAERPKGSFSTLEIQRTEQGDSAMYLCASSLGADRKYGYTFGSGTRLTVV.